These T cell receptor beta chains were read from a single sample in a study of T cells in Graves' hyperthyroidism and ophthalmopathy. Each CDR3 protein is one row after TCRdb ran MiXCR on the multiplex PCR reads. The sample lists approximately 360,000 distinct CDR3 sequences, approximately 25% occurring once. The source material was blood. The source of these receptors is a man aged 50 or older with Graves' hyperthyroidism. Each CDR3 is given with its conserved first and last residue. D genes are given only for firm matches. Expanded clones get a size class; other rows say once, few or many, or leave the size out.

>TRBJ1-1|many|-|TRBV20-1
TGCAGTGCTAGAGGAGGTCGGACGTTGAACACTGAAGCTTTCTTT
CSARGGRTLNTEAFF
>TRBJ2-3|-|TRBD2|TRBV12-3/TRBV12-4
TGTGCCAGCAGTTCTAGCGGGGGCACAGATACGCAGTATTTT
CASSSSGGTDTQYF
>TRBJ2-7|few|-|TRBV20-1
TGCAGTGCTAGAGTACCGGGACCGTCCACCTACGAGCAGTACTTC
CSARVPGPSTYEQYF
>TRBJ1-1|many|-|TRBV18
TGTGCCAGCTCACCACAGGGGTTGGGTTCTGAAGCTTTCTTT
CASSPQGLGSEAFF
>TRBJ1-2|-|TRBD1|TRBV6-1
TGTGCCAGCAGTCCGGGACAGGGGGCCCGTGGCTACACCTTC
CASSPGQGARGYTF
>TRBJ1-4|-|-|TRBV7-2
TGTGCCAGCAGCTTAGTGTCAGGGTATGAAAAACTGTTTTTT
CASSLVSGYEKLFF
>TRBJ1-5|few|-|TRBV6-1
TGTGCCAGCAGTGAAAGGCAGGGAGTCCATCAGCCCCAGCATTTT
CASSERQGVHQPQHF
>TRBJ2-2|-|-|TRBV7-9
TGTGCCAGCAGCTCTGCAGTTGGGGACACCGGGGAGCTGTTTTTT
CASSSAVGDTGELFF
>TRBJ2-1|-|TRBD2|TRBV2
TGTGCCAGCAGTAAAATACTAGCGGGGGGGGAAGAGCAGTTCTTC
CASSKILAGGEEQFF
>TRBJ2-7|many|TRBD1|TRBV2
TGTGCCAGCCTCGACAGGGGGGTCTACGAGCAGTACTTC
CASLDRGVYEQYF
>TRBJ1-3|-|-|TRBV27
TGTGCCAGCAGTTTAATGTCAGGGGATGGAAACACCATATATTTT
CASSLMSGDGNTIYF
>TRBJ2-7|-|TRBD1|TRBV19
TGTGCCAGTAGTATAGCGGGACAGGGGTTCTCCTACGAGCAGTACTTC
CASSIAGQGFSYEQYF
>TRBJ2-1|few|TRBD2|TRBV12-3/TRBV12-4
TGTGCCAGCAGTCCCCCTGGCGGGAGGGCGACCTACAATGAGCAGTTCTTC
CASSPPGGRATYNEQFF
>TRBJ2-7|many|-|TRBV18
TGTGCCAGCTCAAAACCGGGACACCACGCCTACGAGCAGTACTTC
CASSKPGHHAYEQYF
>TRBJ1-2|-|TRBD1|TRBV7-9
TGTGCCAGCAGCAAACCGACAGGGCTCTATGGCTACACCTTC
CASSKPTGLYGYTF
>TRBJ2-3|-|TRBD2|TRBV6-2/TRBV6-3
TGTGCCAGCAGTTACTTGGGAGGGCCAGATACGCAGTATTTT
CASSYLGGPDTQYF
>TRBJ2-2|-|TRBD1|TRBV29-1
TGCAGCGCATCCCTACAGGGGGCAAAAACCGGGGAGCTGTTTTTT
CSASLQGAKTGELFF
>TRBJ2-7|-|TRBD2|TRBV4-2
TGTGCCAGCAGCCAAGCGACTAGCGGGAGCAGCTACGAGCAGTACTTC
CASSQATSGSSYEQYF
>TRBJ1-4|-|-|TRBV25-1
TGTGCCAGCAGTGAAGTTCGACAAGGGGGAACAACTAATGAAAAACTGTTTTTT
CASSEVRQGGTTNEKLFF
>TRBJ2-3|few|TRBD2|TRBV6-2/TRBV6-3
TGTGCCAGCAGTTACGATTTCTTGCGGGGGGGTACAGATACGCAGTATTTT
CASSYDFLRGGTDTQYF
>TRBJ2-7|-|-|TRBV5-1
TGCGCCAGCAGTGGGGCGGGCCAGGGGACCTACGAGCAGTACTTC
CASSGAGQGTYEQYF
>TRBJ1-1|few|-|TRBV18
TGTGCCAGCTCACCAGCAGGGAAAACTGAAGCTTTCTTT
CASSPAGKTEAFF
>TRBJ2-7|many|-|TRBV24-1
TGTGCCACCAGTGATTTAAACAGGACGGGGATCCGGGGCGAGCAGTACTTC
CATSDLNRTGIRGEQYF
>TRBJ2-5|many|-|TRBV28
TGTGCCAGCAGTCAGGACTCAGCCGGGGAGACCCAGTACTTC
CASSQDSAGETQYF
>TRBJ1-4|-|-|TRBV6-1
TGTGCCAGCAGTGAAGAAGGATCAACTAATGAAAAACTGTTTTTT
CASSEEGSTNEKLFF
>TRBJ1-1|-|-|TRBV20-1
TGCAGTGCAGGGACTGAGATGAACACTGAAGCTTTCTTT
CSAGTEMNTEAFF
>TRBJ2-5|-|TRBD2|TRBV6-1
TGTGCCAGCAGTGAACTGGCTAGCGGGAGAATCTCCCAAGAGACCCAGTACTTC
CASSELASGRISQETQYF
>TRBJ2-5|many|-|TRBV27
TGTGCCAGCAGTTTATCTACTCGGGAGACCCAGTACTTC
CASSLSTRETQYF
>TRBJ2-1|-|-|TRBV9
TGTGCCAGCAGCCGGTATATGGACAGAGGCAATGAGCAGTTCTTC
CASSRYMDRGNEQFF
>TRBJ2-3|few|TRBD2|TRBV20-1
TGCAGTGCTAGGACTAGCGGGATCACAGATACGCAGTATTTT
CSARTSGITDTQYF